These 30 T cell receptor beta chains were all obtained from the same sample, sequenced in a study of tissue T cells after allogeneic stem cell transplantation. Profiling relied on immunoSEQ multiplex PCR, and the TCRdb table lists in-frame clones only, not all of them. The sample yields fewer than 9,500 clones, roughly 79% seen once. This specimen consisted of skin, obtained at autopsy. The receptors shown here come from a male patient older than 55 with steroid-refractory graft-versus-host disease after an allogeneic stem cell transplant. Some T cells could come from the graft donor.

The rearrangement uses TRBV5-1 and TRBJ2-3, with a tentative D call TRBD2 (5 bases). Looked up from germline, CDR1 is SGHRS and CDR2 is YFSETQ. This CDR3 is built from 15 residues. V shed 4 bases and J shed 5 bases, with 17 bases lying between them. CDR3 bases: TGCGCCAGCAGCCACCGAAAAGGGAGTGAAGATACGCAGTATTTT. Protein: CASSHRKGSEDTQYF.

The chain's CDR3 is CASNPRQFRRINQPQHF. The CDR3 DNA reads as TGTGCCAGCAACCCACGACAGTTCAGAAGAATTAATCAGCCCCAGCATTTT. The genes are TRBV6-2 or TRBV6-3 and TRBJ1-5; tentative D call: TRBD1 (5 bases). CDR1 is MNHEY, CDR2 SVGEGT, per germline. CDR3 size: 17 residues. With 7 bases removed from V and 4 bases from J, the gap between germline ends came to 23 bases.

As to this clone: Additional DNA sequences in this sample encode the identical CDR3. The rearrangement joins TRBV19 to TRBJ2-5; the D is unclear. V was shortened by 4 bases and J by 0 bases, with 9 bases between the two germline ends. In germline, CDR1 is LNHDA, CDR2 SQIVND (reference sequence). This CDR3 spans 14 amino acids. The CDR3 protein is CASSTWTDQETQYF. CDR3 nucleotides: TGTGCCAGTAGTACATGGACGGACCAAGAGACCCAGTACTTC. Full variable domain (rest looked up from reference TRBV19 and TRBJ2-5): DGGITQSPKYLFRKEGQNVTLSCEQNLNHDAMYWYRQDPGQGLRLIYYSQIVNDFQKGDIAEGYSVSREKKESFPLTVTSAQKNPTAFYLCASSTWTDQETQYFGPGTRLLVL.

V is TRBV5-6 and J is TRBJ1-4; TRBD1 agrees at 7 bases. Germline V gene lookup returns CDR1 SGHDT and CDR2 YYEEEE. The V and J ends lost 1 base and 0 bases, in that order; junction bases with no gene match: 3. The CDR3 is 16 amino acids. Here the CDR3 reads CASSLSGTATNEKLFF. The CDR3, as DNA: TGTGCCAGCAGCTTGTCCGGGACAGCAACTAATGAAAAACTGTTTTTT.

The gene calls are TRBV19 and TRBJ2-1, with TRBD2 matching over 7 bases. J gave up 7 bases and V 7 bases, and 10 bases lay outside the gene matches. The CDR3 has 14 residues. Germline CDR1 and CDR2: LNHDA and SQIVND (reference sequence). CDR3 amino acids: CASMGGGIWNEQFF. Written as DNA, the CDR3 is TGTGCCAGTATGGGGGGGGGTATCTGGAATGAGCAGTTCTTC.

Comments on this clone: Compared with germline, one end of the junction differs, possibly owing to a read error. The CDR3 sequence is CASSLGSGRSTDTQYF. CDR3 nucleotide sequence: TGTGCTAGCAGCTTAGGCTCGGGCAGATCCACAGATACGCAGTATTTT. This sequence joins TRBV7-7 and TRBJ2-3, with D uncertain. From germline, CDR1 is SSHAT and CDR2 FNYEAQ (reference sequence). The CDR3 loop spans 16 amino acids.

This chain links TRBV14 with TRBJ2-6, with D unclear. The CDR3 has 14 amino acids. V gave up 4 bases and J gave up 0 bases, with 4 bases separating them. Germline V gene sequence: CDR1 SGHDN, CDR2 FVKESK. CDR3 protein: CASSRFSGANVLTF. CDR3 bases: TGTGCCAGCAGCCGATTCTCTGGGGCCAACGTCCTGACTTTC.

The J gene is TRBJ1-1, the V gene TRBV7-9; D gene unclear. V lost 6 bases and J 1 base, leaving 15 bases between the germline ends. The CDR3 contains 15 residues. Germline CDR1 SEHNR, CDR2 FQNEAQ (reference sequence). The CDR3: CASRAPKGKNTEAFF. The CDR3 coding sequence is TGTGCCAGCAGGGCCCCGAAAGGGAAGAACACTGAAGCTTTCTTT.

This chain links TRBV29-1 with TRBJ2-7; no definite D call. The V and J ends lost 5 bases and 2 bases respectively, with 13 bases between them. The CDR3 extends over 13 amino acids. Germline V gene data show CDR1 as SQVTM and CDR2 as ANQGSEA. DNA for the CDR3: TGCAGCGTTTACCGGGTGAACACCTACGAGCAGTACTTC. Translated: CSVYRVNTYEQYF.

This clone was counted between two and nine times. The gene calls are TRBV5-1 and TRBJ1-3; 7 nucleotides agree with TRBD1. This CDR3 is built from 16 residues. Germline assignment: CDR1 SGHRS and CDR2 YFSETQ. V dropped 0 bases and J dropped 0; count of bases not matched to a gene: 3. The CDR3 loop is CASSLATGISGNTIYF. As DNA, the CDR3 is TGCGCCAGCAGCTTGGCGACAGGGATCTCTGGAAACACCATATATTTT.

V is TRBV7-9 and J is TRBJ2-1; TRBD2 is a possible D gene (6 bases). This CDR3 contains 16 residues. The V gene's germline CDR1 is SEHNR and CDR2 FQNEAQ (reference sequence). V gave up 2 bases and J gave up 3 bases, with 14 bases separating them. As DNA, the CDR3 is TGTGCCAGCAGCTTAAGTGGGGGGAGTTTCTACAATGAGCAGTTCTTC. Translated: CASSLSGGSFYNEQFF.

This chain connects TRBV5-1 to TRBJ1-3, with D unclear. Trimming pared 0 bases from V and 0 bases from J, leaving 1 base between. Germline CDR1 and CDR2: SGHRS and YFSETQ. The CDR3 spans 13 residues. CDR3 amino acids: CASSLGSGNTIYF. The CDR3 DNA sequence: TGCGCCAGCAGCTTGGGCTCTGGAAACACCATATATTTT.

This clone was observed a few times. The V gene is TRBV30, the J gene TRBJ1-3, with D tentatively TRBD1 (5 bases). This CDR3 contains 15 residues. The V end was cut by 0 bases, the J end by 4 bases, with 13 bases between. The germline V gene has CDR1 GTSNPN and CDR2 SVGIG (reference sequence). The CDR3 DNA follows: TGTGCCTGGAGTGTCTCGGGGGGTGGAGGAAACACCATATATTTT. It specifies CAWSVSGGGGNTIYF.

Written as DNA, the CDR3 is TGCGCCAGCAGCCACCCGGACGAAACATGGAAGCTTTTCTTT. Translated, it gives CASSHPDETWKLFF. The V and J genes are TRBV4-1 and TRBJ1-1; D gene uncertain. The CDR3 consists of 14 residues. CDR1 and CDR2 (germline): MGHRA, YSYEKL. Trimming took off 3 bases at V and 13 bases at J, with 21 bases between the two ends.

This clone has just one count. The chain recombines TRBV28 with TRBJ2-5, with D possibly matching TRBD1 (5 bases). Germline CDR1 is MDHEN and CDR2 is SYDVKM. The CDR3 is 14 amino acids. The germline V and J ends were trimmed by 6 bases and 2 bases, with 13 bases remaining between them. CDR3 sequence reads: CASSFGPGQETQYF. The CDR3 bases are TGTGCCAGCAGCTTTGGGCCAGGGCAAGAGACCCAGTACTTC.

The CDR3 DNA follows: TGTGCCAGCAGCCCCTTGACGGGAAATTCACCCCTCCACTTT. Encoded protein: CASSPLTGNSPLHF. This rearrangement joins TRBV4-2 to TRBJ1-6; no clear D. Deletions cut 4 bases from V and 7 bases from J, with 11 bases between. The germline V gene has CDR1 LGHNA and CDR2 YNFKEQ. CDR3 length equals 14 residues.

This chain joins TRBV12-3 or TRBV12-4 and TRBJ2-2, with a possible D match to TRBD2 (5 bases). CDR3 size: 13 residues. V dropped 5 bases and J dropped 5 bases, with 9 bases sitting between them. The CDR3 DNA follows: TGTGCCAGCAGTCTTGGCGGGACCGGGGAGCTGTTTTTT. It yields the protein CASSLGGTGELFF.

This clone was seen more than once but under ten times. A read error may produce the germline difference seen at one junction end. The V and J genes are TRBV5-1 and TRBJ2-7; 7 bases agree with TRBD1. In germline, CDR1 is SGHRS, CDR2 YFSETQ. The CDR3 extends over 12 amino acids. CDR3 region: CASSLGGQEPFF. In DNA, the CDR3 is TGCGCCAGCAGCTTGGGAGGACAGGAACCTTTTTTC. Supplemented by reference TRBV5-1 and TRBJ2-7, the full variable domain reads KAGVTQTPRYLIKTRGQQVTLSCSPISGHRSVSWYQQTPGQGLQFLFEYFSETQRNKGNFPGRFSGRQFSNSRSEMNVSTLELGDSALYLCASSLGGQEPFFGPGTRLTVT.

The CDR3 nucleotides read TGTGCCAGCATAAAAGCGGGGGGGCGTTCAGATACGCAGTATTTT. As protein: CASIKAGGRSDTQYF. The chain links TRBV6-5 to TRBJ2-3; 10 nucleotides line up with TRBD2. J gave up 4 bases and V 7 bases, and 8 bases lay outside the gene matches. There are 15 residues in the CDR3. Germline CDR1 MNHEY, CDR2 SVGAGI.

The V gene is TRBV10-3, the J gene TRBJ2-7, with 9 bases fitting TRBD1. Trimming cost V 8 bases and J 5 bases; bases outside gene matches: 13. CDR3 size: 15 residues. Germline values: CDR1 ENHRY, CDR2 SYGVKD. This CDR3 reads CAIRDRVKAKDEQYF. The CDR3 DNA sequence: TGTGCCATCCGGGACAGGGTAAAAGCCAAAGACGAGCAGTACTTC.

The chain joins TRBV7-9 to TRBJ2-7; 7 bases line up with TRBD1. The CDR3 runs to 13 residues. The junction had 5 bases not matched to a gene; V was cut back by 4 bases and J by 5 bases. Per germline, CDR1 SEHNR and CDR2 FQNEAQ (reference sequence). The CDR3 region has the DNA TGTGCCAGCAGCTCCGACAGGGTCCACGAGCAGTACTTC. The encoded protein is CASSSDRVHEQYF.

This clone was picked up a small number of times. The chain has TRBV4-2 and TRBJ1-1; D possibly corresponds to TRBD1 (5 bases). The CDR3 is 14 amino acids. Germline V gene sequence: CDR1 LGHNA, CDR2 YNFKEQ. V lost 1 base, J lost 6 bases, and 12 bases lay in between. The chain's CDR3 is CASSQGTRDAEAFF. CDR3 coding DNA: TGTGCCAGCAGCCAAGGAACCCGGGACGCTGAAGCTTTCTTT.

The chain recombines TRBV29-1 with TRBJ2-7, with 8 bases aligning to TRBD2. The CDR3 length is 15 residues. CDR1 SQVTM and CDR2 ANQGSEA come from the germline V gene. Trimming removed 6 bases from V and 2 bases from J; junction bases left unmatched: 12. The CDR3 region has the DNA TGCAGCGTACCTGGGGGGACTAGGGGTCCCTACGAGCAGTACTTC. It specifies CSVPGGTRGPYEQYF.

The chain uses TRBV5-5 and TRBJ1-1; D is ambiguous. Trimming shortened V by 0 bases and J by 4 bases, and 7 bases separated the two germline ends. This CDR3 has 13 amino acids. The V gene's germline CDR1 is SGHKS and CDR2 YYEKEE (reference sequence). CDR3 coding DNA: TGTGCCAGCAGCTTGGTGGGAAGCACTGAAGCTTTCTTT. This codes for CASSLVGSTEAFF.

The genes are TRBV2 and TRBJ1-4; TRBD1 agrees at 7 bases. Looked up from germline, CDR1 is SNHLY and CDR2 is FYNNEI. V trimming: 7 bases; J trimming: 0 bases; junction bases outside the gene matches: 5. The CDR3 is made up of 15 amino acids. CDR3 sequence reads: CASNRGPATNEKLFF. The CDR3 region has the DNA TGTGCCAGCAACAGGGGCCCCGCAACTAATGAAAAACTGTTTTTT.

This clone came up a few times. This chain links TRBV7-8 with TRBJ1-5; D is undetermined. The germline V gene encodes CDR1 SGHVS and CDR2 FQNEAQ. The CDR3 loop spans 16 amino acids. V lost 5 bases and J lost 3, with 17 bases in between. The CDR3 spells CASSAQPGFVNQPQHF. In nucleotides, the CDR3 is TGTGCCAGCAGCGCTCAGCCTGGCTTTGTCAATCAGCCCCAGCATTTT.

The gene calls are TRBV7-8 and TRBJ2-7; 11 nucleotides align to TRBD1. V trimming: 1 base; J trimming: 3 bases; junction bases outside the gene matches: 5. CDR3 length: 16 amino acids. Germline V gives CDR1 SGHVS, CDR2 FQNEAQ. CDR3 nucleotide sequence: TGTGCCAGCAGCTTAGATGGGACAGGGGGGTTCTACGAGCAGTACTTC. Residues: CASSLDGTGGFYEQYF.

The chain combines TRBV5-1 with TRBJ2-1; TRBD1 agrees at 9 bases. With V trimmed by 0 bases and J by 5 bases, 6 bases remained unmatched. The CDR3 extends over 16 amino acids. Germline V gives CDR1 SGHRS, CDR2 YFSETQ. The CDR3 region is CASSLVPGQGNNEQFF. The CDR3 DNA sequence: TGCGCCAGCAGCTTGGTCCCGGGACAGGGTAACAATGAGCAGTTCTTC.

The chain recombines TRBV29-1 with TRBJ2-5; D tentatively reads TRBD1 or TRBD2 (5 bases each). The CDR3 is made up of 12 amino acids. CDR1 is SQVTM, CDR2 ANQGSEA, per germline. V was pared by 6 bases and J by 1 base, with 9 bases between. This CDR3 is CSVRDVQETQYF. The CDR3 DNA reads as TGCAGCGTCCGGGACGTCCAAGAGACCCAGTACTTC.

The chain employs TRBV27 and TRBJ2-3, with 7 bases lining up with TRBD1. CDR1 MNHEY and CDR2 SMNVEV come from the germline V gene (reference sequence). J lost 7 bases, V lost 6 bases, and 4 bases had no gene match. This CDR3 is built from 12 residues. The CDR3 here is CASRTGLNTQYF. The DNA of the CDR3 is TGTGCCAGCAGGACAGGGTTAAATACGCAGTATTTT.